Described below is a single TCR beta chain sequence and its context. Its antigen is not known. This sample is drawn from a study of T cell responses to AZD1222 COVID-19 vaccine. V was clipped by 5 bases and J by 3 bases; unmatched bases: 7. The CDR3 runs 15 residues. Germline V lookup: CDR1 MDHEN, CDR2 SYDVKM. Sequenced by immunoSEQ multiplex PCR; TCRdb stores in-frame clones only, minus some. The sample contains fewer than 200,000 clones, just over 90% of which appear only once. Study outcomes and limitations: Researchers took repertoire samples only after the peak T cell response had come. Clonal diversity was possibly underestimated, and the donors were mostly white British, with more females. Rises in breadth and depth of Spike-specific TCRs came after two AZD1222 doses. Nearly half of unique spike-specific TCRs reportedly avoided B.1.351 and B.1.1.7 mutated regions.

The clonotype originates from an adult in good health. The chain employs TRBV28 and TRBJ1-2, with TRBD1 identical over 9 bases. Material: peripheral blood, obtained on day 0 of MenACWY control vaccination. CDR3 sequence reads: CASSASTGGDYGYTF. The CDR3 coding sequence is TGTGCCAGCAGTGCCTCGACAGGGGGGGACTATGGCTACACCTTC.